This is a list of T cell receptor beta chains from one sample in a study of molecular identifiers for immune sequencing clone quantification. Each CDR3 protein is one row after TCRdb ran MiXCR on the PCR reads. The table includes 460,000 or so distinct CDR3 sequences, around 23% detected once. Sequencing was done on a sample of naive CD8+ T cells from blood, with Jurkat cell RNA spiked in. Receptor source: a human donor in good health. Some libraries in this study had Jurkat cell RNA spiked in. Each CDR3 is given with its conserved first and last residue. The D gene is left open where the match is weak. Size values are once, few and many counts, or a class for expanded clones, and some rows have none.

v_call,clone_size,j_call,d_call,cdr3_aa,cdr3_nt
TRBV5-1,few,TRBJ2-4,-,CASSLEGGIQYF,TGCGCCAGCAGCTTGGAGGGGGGCATTCAGTACTTC
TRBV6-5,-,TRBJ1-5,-,CANSDRVSNQPQHF,TGTGCCAACAGCGACCGGGTGAGCAATCAGCCCCAGCATTTT
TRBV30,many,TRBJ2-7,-,CAWSVSGAKSYEQYF,TGTGCCTGGAGTGTGTCCGGGGCTAAGTCCTACGAGCAGTACTTC
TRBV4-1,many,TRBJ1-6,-,CASSQESTGNSYNSPLHF,TGCGCCAGCAGCCAAGAGAGTACAGGGAACTCCTATAATTCACCCCTCCACTTT
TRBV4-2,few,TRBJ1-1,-,CASSHSDVEAFF,TGTGCCAGCAGCCACTCGGACGTAGAAGCTTTCTTT
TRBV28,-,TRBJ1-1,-,CASSLVTGNTEAFF,TGTGCCAGCAGTTTGGTGACCGGGAACACTGAAGCTTTCTTT
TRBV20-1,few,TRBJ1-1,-,CSASGPGLNTEAFF,TGCAGTGCTAGTGGGCCAGGCCTCAACACTGAAGCTTTCTTT
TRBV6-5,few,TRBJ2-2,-,CASSYSGQPNTGELFF,TGTGCCAGCAGTTACTCCGGTCAGCCGAACACCGGGGAGCTGTTTTTT
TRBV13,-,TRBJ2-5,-,CASSLGQGTQYF,TGTGCCAGCAGCTTAGGCCAGGGGACCCAGTACTTC
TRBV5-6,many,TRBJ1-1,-,CASSAQGFTEAFF,TGTGCCAGCAGCGCCCAGGGATTCACTGAAGCTTTCTTT
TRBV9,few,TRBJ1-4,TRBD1,CASSVRTGRGYNEKLFF,TGTGCCAGCAGCGTACGGACAGGGAGAGGCTATAATGAAAAACTGTTTTTT
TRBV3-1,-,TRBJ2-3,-,CASSQVGRSSTDTQYF,TGTGCCAGCAGCCAAGTTGGACGGTCTAGCACAGATACGCAGTATTTT
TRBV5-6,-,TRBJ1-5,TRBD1,CASSMHGTGSNLGNQPQHF,TGTGCCAGCAGCATGCACGGGACAGGGAGTAATCTTGGCAATCAGCCCCAGCATTTT